This record covers a single T cell receptor beta chain. The antigen remains unidentified. These data originate in a study of neurological immune-mediated disorders. The cDNA was synthesized by 5'RACE incorporating 10-nucleotide random UMIs. TCRdb passed the 5' RACE reads through MiXCR, listing each CDR3 protein once. This table holds tens of thousands of distinct CDR3 sequences, 1.5% to 2% found once. Whole-study results and caveats: According to phylogenetic grouping, one related-CDR3 cluster, a possible signature, contained the repertoires of 18 of 34 multiple sclerosis patients.

Trimming cost V 0 bases and J 7 bases, with 12 bases left between them. Per the germline V gene, CDR1 is LGHDT and CDR2 is YNNKEL (reference sequence). CDR3 size: 14 residues. The TCR sequence derives from a woman aged 40 to 50 with multiple sclerosis. The source material was PBMCs. The V call is TRBV3-1, the J call TRBJ1-1; D gene uncertain. The CDR3 region has the DNA TGTGCCAGCAGCCAAGATTGTGGGAGGGATGAAGCTTTCTTT. It yields the protein CASSQDCGRDEAFF.